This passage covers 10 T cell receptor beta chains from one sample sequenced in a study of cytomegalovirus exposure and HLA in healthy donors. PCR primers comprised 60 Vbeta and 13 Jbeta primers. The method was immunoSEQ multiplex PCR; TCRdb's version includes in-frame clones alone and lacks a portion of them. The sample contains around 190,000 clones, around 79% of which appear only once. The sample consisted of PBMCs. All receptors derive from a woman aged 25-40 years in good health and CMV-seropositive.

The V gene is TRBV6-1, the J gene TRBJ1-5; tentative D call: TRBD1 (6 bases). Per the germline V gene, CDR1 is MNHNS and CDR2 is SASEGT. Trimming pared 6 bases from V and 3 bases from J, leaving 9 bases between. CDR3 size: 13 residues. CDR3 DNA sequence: TGTGCCAGCAGGACAGGCCTCAATCAGCCCCAGCATTTT. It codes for CASRTGLNQPQHF.

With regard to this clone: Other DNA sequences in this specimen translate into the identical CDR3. This CDR3 reads CASSLRGNTIYF. The CDR3 DNA reads as TGTGCCAGCAGCCTCAGGGGAAACACCATATATTTT. The J gene is TRBJ1-3, the V gene TRBV13, with unresolved D. The CDR3 totals 12 residues. Germline V gives CDR1 PRHDT, CDR2 FYEKMQ (reference sequence). The germline V and J ends were trimmed by 5 bases and 4 bases, with 6 bases remaining between them.

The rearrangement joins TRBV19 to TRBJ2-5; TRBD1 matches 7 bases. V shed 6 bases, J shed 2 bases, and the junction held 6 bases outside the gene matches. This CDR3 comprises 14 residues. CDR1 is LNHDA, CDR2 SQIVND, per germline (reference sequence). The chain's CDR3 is CASSRGQLQETQYF. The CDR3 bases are TGTGCCAGTAGCCGGGGACAGTTACAAGAGACCCAGTACTTC.

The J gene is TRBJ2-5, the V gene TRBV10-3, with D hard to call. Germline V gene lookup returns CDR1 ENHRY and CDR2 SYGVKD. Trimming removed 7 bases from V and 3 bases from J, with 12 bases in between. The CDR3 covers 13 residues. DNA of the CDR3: TGTGCCATCAAAACAACAGATGAAGAGACCCAGTACTTC. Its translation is CAIKTTDEETQYF.

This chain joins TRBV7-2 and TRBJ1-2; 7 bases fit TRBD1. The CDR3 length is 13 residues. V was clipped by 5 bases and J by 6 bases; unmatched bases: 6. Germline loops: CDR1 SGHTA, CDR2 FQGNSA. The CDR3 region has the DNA TGTGCCAGCAGCCGGGGACAGTCTGATGGCTACACCTTC. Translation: CASSRGQSDGYTF.

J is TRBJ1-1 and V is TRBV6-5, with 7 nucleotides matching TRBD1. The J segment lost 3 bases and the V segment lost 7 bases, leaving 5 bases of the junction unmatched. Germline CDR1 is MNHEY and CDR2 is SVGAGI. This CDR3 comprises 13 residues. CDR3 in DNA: TGTGCCAGCAACAAGGGGGCTTACACTGAAGCTTTCTTT. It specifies CASNKGAYTEAFF.

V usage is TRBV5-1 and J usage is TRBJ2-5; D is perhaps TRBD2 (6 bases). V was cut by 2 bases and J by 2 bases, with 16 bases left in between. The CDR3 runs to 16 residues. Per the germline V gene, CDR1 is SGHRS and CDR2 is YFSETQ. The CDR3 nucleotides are TGCGCCAGCAGCTTCAGGGCTAGCGAGACGCAAGAGACCCAGTACTTC. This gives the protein CASSFRASETQETQYF. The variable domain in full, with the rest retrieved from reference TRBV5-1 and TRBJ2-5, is KAGVTQTPRYLIKTRGQQVTLSCSPISGHRSVSWYQQTPGQGLQFLFEYFSETQRNKGNFPGRFSGRQFSNSRSEMNVSTLELGDSALYLCASSFRASETQETQYFGPGTRLLVL.

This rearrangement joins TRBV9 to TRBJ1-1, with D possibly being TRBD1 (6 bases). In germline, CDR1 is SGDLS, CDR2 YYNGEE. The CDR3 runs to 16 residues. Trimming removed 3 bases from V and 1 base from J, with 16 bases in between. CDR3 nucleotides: TGTGCCAGCAGCGGAGGGGGGGCGTTGGGGAACACTGAAGCTTTCTTT. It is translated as CASSGGGALGNTEAFF.

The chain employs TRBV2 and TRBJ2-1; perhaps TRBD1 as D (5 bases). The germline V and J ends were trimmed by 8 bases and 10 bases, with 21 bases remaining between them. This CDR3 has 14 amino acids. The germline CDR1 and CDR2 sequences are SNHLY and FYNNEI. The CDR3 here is CASPDPVNPGEQFF. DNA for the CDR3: TGTGCCAGCCCGGACCCCGTTAATCCAGGGGAGCAGTTCTTC.

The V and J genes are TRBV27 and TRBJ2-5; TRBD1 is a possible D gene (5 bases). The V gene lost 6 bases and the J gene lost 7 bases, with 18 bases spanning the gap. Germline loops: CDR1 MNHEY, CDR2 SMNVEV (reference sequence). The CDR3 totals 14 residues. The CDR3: CASRPGQASRTQYF. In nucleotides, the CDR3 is TGTGCCAGCAGGCCTGGACAAGCCAGCCGGACCCAGTACTTC.